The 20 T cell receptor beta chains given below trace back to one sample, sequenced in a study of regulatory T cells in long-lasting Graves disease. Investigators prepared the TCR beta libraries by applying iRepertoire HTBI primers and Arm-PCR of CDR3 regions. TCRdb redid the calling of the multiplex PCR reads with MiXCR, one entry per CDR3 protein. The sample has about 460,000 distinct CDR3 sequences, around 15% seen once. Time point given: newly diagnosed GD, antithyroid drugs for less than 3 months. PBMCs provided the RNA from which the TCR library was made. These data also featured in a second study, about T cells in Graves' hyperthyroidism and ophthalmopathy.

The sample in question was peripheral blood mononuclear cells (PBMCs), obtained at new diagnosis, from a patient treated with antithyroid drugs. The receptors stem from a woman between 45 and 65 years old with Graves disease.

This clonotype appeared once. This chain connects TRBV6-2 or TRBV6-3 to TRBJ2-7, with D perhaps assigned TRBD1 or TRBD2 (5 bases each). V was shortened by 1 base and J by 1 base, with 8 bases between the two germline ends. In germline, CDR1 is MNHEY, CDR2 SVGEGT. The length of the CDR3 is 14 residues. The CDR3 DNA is TGTGCCAGCAGTTACTGGGACGGATCCTACGAGCAGTACTTC. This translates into CASSYWDGSYEQYF.

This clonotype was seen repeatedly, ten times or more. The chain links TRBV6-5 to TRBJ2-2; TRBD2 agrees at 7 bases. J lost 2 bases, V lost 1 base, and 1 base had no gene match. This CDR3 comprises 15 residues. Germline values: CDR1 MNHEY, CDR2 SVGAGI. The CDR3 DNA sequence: TGTGCCAGCAGTTACTGGACTAGAAACACCGGGGAGCTGTTTTTT. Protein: CASSYWTRNTGELFF.

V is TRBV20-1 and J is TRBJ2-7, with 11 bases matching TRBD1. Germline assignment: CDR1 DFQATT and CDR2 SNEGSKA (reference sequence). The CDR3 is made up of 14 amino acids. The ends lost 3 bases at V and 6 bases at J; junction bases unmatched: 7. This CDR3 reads CSASAWTGGAEQYF. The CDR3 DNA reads TGCAGTGCTAGTGCTTGGACAGGGGGCGCCGAGCAGTACTTC.

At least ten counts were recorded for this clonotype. CDR3 region: CASSVLKGNTGELFF. CDR3 DNA: TGTGCCAGCAGTGTGCTTAAGGGAAACACCGGGGAGCTGTTTTTT. V gene TRBV2 combines with J gene TRBJ2-2, with D unclear. In germline, CDR1 is SNHLY, CDR2 FYNNEI. With 4 bases removed from V and 2 bases from J, the gap between germline ends came to 11 bases. The CDR3 is 15 residues long.

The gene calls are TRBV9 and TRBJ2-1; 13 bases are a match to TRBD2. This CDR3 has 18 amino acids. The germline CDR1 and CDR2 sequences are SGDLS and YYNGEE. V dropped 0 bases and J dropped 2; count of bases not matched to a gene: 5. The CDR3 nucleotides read TGTGCCAGCAGCGTAGGAGGACTAGCGGGAGTTCCCTACAATGAGCAGTTCTTC. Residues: CASSVGGLAGVPYNEQFF.

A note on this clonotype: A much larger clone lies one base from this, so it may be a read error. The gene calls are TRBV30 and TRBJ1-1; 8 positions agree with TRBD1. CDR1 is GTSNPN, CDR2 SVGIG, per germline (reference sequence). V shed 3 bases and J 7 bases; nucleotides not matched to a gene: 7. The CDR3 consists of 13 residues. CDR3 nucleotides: TGTGCCTGGAGGACAGGGGCTGGGGGTGAAGCTTTCTTT. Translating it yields CAWRTGAGGEAFF.

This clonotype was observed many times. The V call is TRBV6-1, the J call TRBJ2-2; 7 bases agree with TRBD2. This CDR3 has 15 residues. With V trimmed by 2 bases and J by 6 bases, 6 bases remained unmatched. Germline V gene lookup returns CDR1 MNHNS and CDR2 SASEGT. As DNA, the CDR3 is TGTGCCAGCAGTGAATTAACGGGAGGATCCGGGGAGCTGTTTTTT. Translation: CASSELTGGSGELFF.

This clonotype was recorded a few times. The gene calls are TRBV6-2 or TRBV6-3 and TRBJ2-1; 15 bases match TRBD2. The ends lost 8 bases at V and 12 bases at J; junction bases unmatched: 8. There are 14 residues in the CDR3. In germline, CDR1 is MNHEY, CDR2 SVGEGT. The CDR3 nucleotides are TGTGCCAGCGCCACGGGACTAGCGGGAGGACGGCAGTTCTTC. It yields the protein CASATGLAGGRQFF.

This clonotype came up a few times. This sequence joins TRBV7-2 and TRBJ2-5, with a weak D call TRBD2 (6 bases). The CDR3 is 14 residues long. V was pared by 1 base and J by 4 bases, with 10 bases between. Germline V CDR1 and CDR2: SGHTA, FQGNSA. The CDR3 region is CASSLVAGIETQYF. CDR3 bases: TGTGCCAGCAGCTTAGTGGCGGGAATAGAGACCCAGTACTTC. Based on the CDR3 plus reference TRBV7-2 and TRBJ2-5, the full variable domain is GAGVSQSPSNKVTEKGKDVELRCDPISGHTALYWYRQSLGQGLEFLIYFQGNSAPDKSGLPSDRFSAERTGGSVSTLTIQRTQQEDSAVYLCASSLVAGIETQYFGPGTRLLVL.

The CDR3 coding sequence is TGCAGTGCTGGTGGCGCTAGCCTTGACGAGCAGTACTTC. Translating it yields CSAGGASLDEQYF. The V call is TRBV20-1, the J call TRBJ2-7, with a possible D match to TRBD2 (5 bases). This CDR3 region has 13 residues. The germline V gene encodes CDR1 DFQATT and CDR2 SNEGSKA (reference sequence). V was clipped by 5 bases and J by 5 bases, with 16 bases between them.

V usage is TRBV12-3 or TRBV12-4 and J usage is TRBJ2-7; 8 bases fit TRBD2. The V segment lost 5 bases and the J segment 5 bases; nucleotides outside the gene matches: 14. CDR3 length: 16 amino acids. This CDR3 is CASSRSPSGSRHEQYF. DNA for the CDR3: TGTGCCAGCAGTCGAAGCCCCAGCGGGAGTAGGCACGAGCAGTACTTC.

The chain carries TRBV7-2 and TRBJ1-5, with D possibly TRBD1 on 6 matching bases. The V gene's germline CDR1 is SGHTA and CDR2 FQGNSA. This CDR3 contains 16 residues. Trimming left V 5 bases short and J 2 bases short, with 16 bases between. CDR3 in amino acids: CASSQDLWGRNQPQHF. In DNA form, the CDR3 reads TGTGCCAGCAGCCAAGATCTCTGGGGGCGCAATCAGCCCCAGCATTTT.

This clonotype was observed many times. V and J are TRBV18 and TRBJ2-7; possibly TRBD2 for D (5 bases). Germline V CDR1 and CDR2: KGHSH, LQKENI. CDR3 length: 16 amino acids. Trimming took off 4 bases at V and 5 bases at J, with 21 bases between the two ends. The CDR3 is CASSLPPGSADDEQYF. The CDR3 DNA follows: TGTGCCAGCTCACTGCCGCCGGGTAGCGCCGACGACGAGCAGTACTTC.

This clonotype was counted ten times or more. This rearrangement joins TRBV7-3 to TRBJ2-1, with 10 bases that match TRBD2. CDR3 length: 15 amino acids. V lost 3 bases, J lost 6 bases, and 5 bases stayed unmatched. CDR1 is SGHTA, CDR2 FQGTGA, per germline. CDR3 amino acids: CASSLAGLATNEQFF. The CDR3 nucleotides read TGTGCCAGCAGCTTGGCGGGACTAGCGACCAATGAGCAGTTCTTC.

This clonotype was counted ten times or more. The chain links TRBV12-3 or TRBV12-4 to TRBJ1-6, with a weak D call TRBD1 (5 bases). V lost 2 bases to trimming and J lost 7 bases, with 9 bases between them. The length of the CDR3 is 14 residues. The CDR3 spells CASSLRGENSPLHF. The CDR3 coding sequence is TGTGCCAGCAGTTTACGGGGGGAGAATTCACCCCTCCACTTT.

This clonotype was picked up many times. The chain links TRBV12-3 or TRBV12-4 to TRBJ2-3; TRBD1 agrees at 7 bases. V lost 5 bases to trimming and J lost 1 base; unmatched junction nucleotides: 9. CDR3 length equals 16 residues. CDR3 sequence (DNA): TGTGCCAGCAGTCTGACTCTGGGACAGCGCACAGATACGCAGTATTTT. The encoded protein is CASSLTLGQRTDTQYF.

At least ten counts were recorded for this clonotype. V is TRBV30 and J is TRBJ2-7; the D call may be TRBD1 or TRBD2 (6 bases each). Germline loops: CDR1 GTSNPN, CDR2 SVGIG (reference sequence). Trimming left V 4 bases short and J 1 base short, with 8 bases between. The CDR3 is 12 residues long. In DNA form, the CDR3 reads TGTGCCTGGAAGGGGGGATCCTACGAGCAGTACTTC. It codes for CAWKGGSYEQYF.

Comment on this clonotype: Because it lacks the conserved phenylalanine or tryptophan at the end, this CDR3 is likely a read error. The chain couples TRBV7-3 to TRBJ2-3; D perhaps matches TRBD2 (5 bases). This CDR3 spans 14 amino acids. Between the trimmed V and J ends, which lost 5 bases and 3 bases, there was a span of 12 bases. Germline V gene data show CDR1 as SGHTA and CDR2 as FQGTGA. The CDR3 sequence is CASSPTTTTDTQYY. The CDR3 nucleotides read TGTGCCAGCAGCCCGACTACGACGACAGATACGCAGTATTAT.

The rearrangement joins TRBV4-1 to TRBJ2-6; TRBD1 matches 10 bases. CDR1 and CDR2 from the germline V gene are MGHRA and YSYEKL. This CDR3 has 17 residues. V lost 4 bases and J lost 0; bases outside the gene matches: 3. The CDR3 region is CASSRGQGLSGANVLTF. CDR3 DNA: TGCGCCAGCAGCCGGGGACAGGGGCTCTCTGGGGCCAACGTCCTGACTTTC.

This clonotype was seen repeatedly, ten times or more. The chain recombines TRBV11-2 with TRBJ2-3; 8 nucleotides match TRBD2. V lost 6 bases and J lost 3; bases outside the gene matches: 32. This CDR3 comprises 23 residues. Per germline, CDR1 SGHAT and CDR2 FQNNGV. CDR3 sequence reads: CASSSRPGEHSRGAGVGTDTQYF. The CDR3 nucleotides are TGTGCCAGCAGTTCCCGTCCGGGGGAGCATTCACGGGGAGCGGGAGTAGGTACAGATACGCAGTATTTT. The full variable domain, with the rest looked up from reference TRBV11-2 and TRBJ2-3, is EAGVAQSPRYKIIEKRQSVAFWCNPISGHATLYWYQQILGQGPKLLIQFQNNGVVDDSQLPKDRFSAERLKGVDSTLKIQPAKLEDSAVYLCASSSRPGEHSRGAGVGTDTQYFGPGTRLTVL.